This T cell receptor beta chain was obtained from a study of blood T cell repertoires in COVID-19. Study in general: PBMCs, B-cell-depleted T cells, or T cells provided the cDNA or gDNA that made up the material.

The table came from immunoSEQ multiplex PCR; TCRdb's copy has only in-frame clones and leaves some out. The sample gives 150,000 to 200,000 clones, around 90% of which show up once; approximately 9.4% is in the top ten. The CDR3 consists of 15 residues. Germline V CDR1 and CDR2: SGHTA, FQGNSA. Trimming pared 6 bases from V and 7 bases from J, leaving 21 bases between. This clonotype was obtained from a woman aged 18-29 years who had recovered from COVID-19. The sample comprised PBMCs or T cells enriched from blood (not recorded which). V is TRBV7-2 and J is TRBJ1-1; D ambiguous. The CDR3: CASSIHRVRSFEAFF. CDR3 DNA sequence: TGTGCCAGCAGTATACACCGGGTCCGCAGTTTTGAAGCTTTCTTT.